The following is a T cell receptor (beta chain) sequence with its context. Its specificity is not known. This entry belongs to a study of cytomegalovirus exposure and HLA in healthy donors. The PCR contained 60 Vbeta and 13 Jbeta primers. Here immunoSEQ multiplex PCR was the method, and the copy in TCRdb shows in-frame clones only, minus some. The repertoire holds about 200,000 clones, with 75% to 90% as singletons. Study results and limitations: Later analysis associated a missense DCLRE1C variant with TCR beta V- and J-gene trimming. In vitro experiments confirmed that a few CMV-associated chains were specific for CMV antigens.

The CDR3 is made up of 12 amino acids. CDR1 and CDR2 (germline): MDHEN, SYDVKM. Trimming took 6 bases from V and 9 from J, leaving 12 bases between them. Donors counted as nominally healthy when sampled, yet unrecorded immune exposures were likely. This chain connects TRBV28 to TRBJ2-1; tentative D call: TRBD1 (5 bases). The sequence was collected from a woman in her 30s in good health and CMV-seronegative. Sequenced material: PBMCs. The CDR3 DNA is TGTGCCAGCAGAGGGGTGTATGCTGAGCAGTTCTTC. Translation gives CASRGVYAEQFF.